The 5 T cell receptor beta chains in this list originate from one sample, sequenced in a study of cytomegalovirus exposure and HLA in healthy donors. The PCR ran on 60 Vbeta and 13 Jbeta primers. TCRdb's table, derived via immunoSEQ multiplex PCR, lists solely in-frame clones and lacks some. The sample includes a few hundred thousand clones, over 90% of them seen just once. Input material: PBMCs. The receptors were sampled from a girl aged 2 to 9 in good health and CMV-seronegative.

The chain combines TRBV30 with TRBJ2-1; tentatively, D is TRBD2 (5 bases). The germline V gene has CDR1 GTSNPN and CDR2 SVGIG (reference sequence). This CDR3 has 17 amino acids. Trimming took 3 bases from V and 4 from J, leaving 22 bases between them. This chain's CDR3 is CAWRYPEGYSFYNEQFF. CDR3 nucleotide sequence: TGTGCCTGGAGGTACCCCGAGGGCTACTCTTTTTACAATGAGCAGTTCTTC.

The chain carries TRBV9 and TRBJ2-5; D perhaps matches TRBD2 (5 bases). Trimming removed 0 bases at V and 5 bases at J, with 11 bases between. Germline V gene sequence: CDR1 SGDLS, CDR2 YYNGEE. The CDR3 has 14 amino acids. CDR3 region: CASSVESGGETQYF. DNA for the CDR3: TGTGCCAGCAGCGTAGAGTCAGGCGGGGAGACCCAGTACTTC.

The CDR3 DNA is TGTGCCAGCGGGGAATCTGGGGCCAACGTCCTGACTTTC. Amino acids: CASGESGANVLTF. The chain carries TRBV19 and TRBJ2-6; weak D call: TRBD2 (5 bases). This CDR3 is 13 amino acids long. V lost 9 bases and J 1 base, leaving 7 bases between the germline ends. Germline CDR1 reads LNHDA; CDR2 reads SQIVND (reference sequence).

V usage is TRBV29-1 and J usage is TRBJ1-1; the match to TRBD1 covers 9 bases. CDR1 SQVTM and CDR2 ANQGSEA come from the germline V gene. Unmatched junction bases numbered 10, after V lost 0 bases and J lost 5 bases. This CDR3 is 16 amino acids long. In DNA, the CDR3 is TGCAGCGTTGAAGATCCCGGACAGGGGTCGAGAACTGAAGCTTTCTTT. Protein product: CSVEDPGQGSRTEAFF.

The rearrangement uses TRBV6-5 and TRBJ1-5; D unclear. Germline V CDR1 and CDR2: MNHEY, SVGAGI. This CDR3 is built from 12 residues. Trimming cost V 3 bases and J 9 bases, with 9 bases left between them. The CDR3 protein is CASSYTGGPQHF. CDR3 coding DNA: TGTGCCAGCAGTTATACTGGCGGGCCCCAGCATTTT.